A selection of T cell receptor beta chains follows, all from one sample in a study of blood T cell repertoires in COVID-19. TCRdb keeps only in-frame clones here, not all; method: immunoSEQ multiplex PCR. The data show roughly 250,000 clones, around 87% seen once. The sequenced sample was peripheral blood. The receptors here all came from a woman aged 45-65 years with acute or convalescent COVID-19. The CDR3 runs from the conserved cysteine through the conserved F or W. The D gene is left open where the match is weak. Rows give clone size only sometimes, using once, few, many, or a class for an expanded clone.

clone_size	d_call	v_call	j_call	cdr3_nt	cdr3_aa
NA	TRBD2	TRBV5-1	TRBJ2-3	TGCGCCAGCAGCTTGGTGGCGGGAGGGAGAGATACGCAGTATTTT	CASSLVAGGRDTQYF
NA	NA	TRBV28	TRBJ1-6	TGTGCCAGCAGTTTACCGCAACAGGGTCGAGTTTATAATTCACCCCTCCACTTT	CASSLPQQGRVYNSPLHF
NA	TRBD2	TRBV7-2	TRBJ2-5	TGTGCCAGCAGCTTAATTGCTAGCGGGGGGAAAGAGGAGACCCAGTACTTC	CASSLIASGGKEETQYF
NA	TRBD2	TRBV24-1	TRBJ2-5	TGTGCCACCAGTGATTGGGGGACTAGCGGCCAAGAGACCCAGTACTTC	CATSDWGTSGQETQYF
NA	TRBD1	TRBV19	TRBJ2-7	TGTGCCAGTAACTCCGGGACAGACGTACCCGAGCAGTACTTC	CASNSGTDVPEQYF
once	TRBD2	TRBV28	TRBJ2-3	TGTGCCAGCAGTTTGGGTAGCGGGTTCGTCACAGATACGCAGTATTTT	CASSLGSGFVTDTQYF
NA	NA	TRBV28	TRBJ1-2	TGTGCCAGCAGTTCGCGGAGGTCTAACTATGGCTACACCTTC	CASSSRRSNYGYTF
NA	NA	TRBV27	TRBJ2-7	TGTGCCAGCAGTTTGGGCCAGCGGATATACGAGCAGTACTTC	CASSLGQRIYEQYF
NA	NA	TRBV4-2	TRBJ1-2	TGTGCCAGCAGCCAAGATACCCTCGGGTCCTATGGCTACACCTTC	CASSQDTLGSYGYTF
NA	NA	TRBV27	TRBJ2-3	TGTGCCAGCAGTTTTTCAGGGGCTAGCACAGATACGCAGTATTTT	CASSFSGASTDTQYF
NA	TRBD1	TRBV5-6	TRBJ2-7	TGTGCCAGCACCCCCTCGGGACAGGGGTTCCACGAGCAGTACTTC	CASTPSGQGFHEQYF
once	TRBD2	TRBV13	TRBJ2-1	TGTGCCAGCAGCTTACAGACTAGCGGGTTCTACAATGAGCAGTTCTTC	CASSLQTSGFYNEQFF
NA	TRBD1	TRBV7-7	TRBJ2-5	TGTGCCAGCAGCATTAACCGGGACAGGGGGCAAGAGACCCAGTACTTC	CASSINRDRGQETQYF
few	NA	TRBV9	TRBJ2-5	TGTGCCAGCAGCGTGGGGGCGGCAGGGTCGTTCCAAGAGACCCAGTACTTC	CASSVGAAGSFQETQYF
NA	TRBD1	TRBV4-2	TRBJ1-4	TGTGCCAGCAGCCAAGACCGGGGACAGAAAGAAAAACTGTTTTTT	CASSQDRGQKEKLFF
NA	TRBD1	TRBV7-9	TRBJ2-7	TGTGCCAGCAGCTTAGGGACAGGGCCTTCCGAGCAGTACTTC	CASSLGTGPSEQYF
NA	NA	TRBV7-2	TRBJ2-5	TGTGCCAGCAGCTTAGTGGGGAGAGAGACCCAGTACTTC	CASSLVGRETQYF
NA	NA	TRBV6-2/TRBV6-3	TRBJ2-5	TGTGCCAGCAGCCTAACTAGGGTTGAGACCCAGTACTTC	CASSLTRVETQYF
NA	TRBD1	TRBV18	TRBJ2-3	TGTGCCAGCTCACCAATCGGGGACAGAGGCACAGATACGCAGTATTTT	CASSPIGDRGTDTQYF
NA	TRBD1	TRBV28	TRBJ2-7	TGTGCCAGCACCGGGACAGAACTCTACGAGCAGTACTTC	CASTGTELYEQYF
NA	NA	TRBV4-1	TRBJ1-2	TGCGCCAGCAGCCAAGATTTCGGGGGGTTCGGCGGCTACACCTTC	CASSQDFGGFGGYTF
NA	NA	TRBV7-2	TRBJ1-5	TGTGCCAGCAGCTTAAAGGGGTATAGCAATCAGCCCCAGCATTTT	CASSLKGYSNQPQHF